This entry lists 24 T cell receptor beta chains sequenced from one sample in a study of tumor-infiltrating lymphocytes in localized non-small cell lung cancer. Sequencing was performed with immunoSEQ multiplex PCR; in TCRdb, only in-frame clones are kept and a portion is missing. Of about 16,000 clones in the sample, approximately 49% were seen once. Sequencing input: lung tumor tissue. These receptors were taken from a human donor with non-small cell lung cancer.

The chain joins TRBV19 to TRBJ1-1; the D is unclear. CDR3 length: 12 amino acids. The germline gives CDR1 LNHDA, CDR2 SQIVND (reference sequence). V shed 3 bases and J shed 2 bases, with 4 bases lying between them. As DNA, the CDR3 is TGTGCCAGTAGTATGAGAAACACTGAAGCTTTCTTT. The encoded protein is CASSMRNTEAFF.

The chain recombines TRBV9 with TRBJ2-2; 7 positions agree with TRBD2. Germline V gives CDR1 SGDLS, CDR2 YYNGEE. CDR3 length: 15 amino acids. The ends lost 4 bases at V and 1 base at J; junction bases unmatched: 4. CDR3 DNA sequence: TGTGCCAGCAGCTTTGGACTAGTGAACACCGGGGAGCTGTTTTTT. It is translated as CASSFGLVNTGELFF. The full variable domain, its missing parts supplied by reference TRBV9 and TRBJ2-2, is DSGVTQTPKHLITATGQRVTLRCSPRSGDLSVYWYQQSLDQGLQFLIQYYNGEERAKGNILERFSAQQFPDLHSELNLSSLELGDSALYFCASSFGLVNTGELFFGEGSRLTVL.

This clone was detected a few times. The J gene is TRBJ2-1, the V gene TRBV28; no definite D call. V lost 2 bases, J lost 7 bases, and 12 bases lay in between. The CDR3 length is 14 residues. The germline V gene has CDR1 MDHEN and CDR2 SYDVKM. The CDR3, as DNA: TGTGCCAGCAGTTTAGTGGGAAACGAGAATGAGCAGTTCTTC. Its translation is CASSLVGNENEQFF.

This rearrangement joins TRBV5-1 to TRBJ2-1, with 9 bases matching TRBD1. V lost 4 bases and J lost 4; bases outside the gene matches: 6. Per the germline V gene, CDR1 is SGHRS and CDR2 is YFSETQ. The CDR3 extends over 15 amino acids. The CDR3 region has the DNA TGCGCCAGCAGCCTGGGACAGGGTCCATACAATGAGCAGTTCTTC. Protein product: CASSLGQGPYNEQFF.

The V and J genes are TRBV5-1 and TRBJ2-7; 9 positions match TRBD2. V shed 4 bases and J 4 bases; nucleotides not matched to a gene: 9. The CDR3 extends over 15 amino acids. Germline CDR1 is SGHRS and CDR2 is YFSETQ. DNA for the CDR3: TGCGCCAGCAGCGCCGGGACTAGCAGCTCTTACGAGCAGTACTTC. Protein product: CASSAGTSSSYEQYF. Variable domain in full (rest from reference TRBV5-1 and TRBJ2-7): KAGVTQTPRYLIKTRGQQVTLSCSPISGHRSVSWYQQTPGQGLQFLFEYFSETQRNKGNFPGRFSGRQFSNSRSEMNVSTLELGDSALYLCASSAGTSSSYEQYFGPGTRLTVT.

The gene calls are TRBV28 and TRBJ1-6; possible D gene TRBD1, 5 bases. The germline CDR1 and CDR2 sequences are MDHEN and SYDVKM. Trimming took off 6 bases at V and 9 bases at J, with 9 bases between the two ends. The CDR3 totals 12 residues. The CDR3 protein is CASRQEGSPLHF. CDR3 coding DNA: TGTGCCAGCAGACAGGAGGGTTCACCCCTCCACTTT.

This clone was detected only a few times. CDR3 sequence reads: CASSDRDDAGSKLRTIYF. In DNA form, the CDR3 reads TGTGCCAGCAGTGACCGAGATGACGCAGGGAGCAAACTTCGCACCATATATTTT. The J gene is TRBJ1-3, the V gene TRBV6-4; D is perhaps TRBD1 (5 bases). Germline values: CDR1 MRHNA, CDR2 SNTAGT. V shed 2 bases and J shed 9 bases, with 26 bases lying between them. This CDR3 contains 18 residues.

This clone was detected only a few times. This sequence joins TRBV30 and TRBJ1-5; 8 bases align to TRBD1. The CDR3 is made up of 13 amino acids. Germline lookup yields CDR1 GTSNPN and CDR2 SVGIG (reference sequence). The V segment lost 1 base and the J segment 7 bases; nucleotides outside the gene matches: 3. The CDR3 loop is CAWSAGGEQPQHF. The DNA for the CDR3 is TGTGCCTGGAGTGCAGGGGGCGAGCAGCCCCAGCATTTT.

This chain joins TRBV7-8 and TRBJ2-3; 7 positions agree with TRBD1. CDR1 SGHVS and CDR2 FQNEAQ come from the germline V gene. The CDR3 contains 17 residues. V lost 2 bases and J lost 0; bases outside the gene matches: 8. CDR3 loop: CASSLTAGGASTDTQYF. The CDR3 DNA reads as TGTGCCAGCAGCTTAACGGCAGGGGGTGCTAGCACAGATACGCAGTATTTT. Looking up the rest from reference TRBV7-8 and TRBJ2-3 gives the full variable domain: GAGVSQSPRYKVAKRGQDVALRCDPISGHVSLFWYQQALGQGPEFLTYFQNEAQLDKSGLPSDRFFAERPEGSVSTLKIQRTQQEDSAVYLCASSLTAGGASTDTQYFGPGTRLTVL.

This clone rates as medium-sized (0.01 to 0.1%). V gene TRBV7-3 combines with J gene TRBJ2-3; perhaps TRBD2 as D (5 bases). This CDR3 comprises 16 residues. CDR1 is SGHTA and CDR2 is FQGTGA in the germline V gene. V shed 5 bases and J shed 0 bases, with 15 bases lying between them. CDR3 protein: CASSPYREQSTDTQYF. The CDR3 coding sequence is TGTGCCAGCAGCCCATACCGGGAACAAAGCACAGATACGCAGTATTTT.

By share, this clone counts as medium-sized. The V and J genes are TRBV5-6 and TRBJ2-5, with D unclear. Germline CDR1 and CDR2: SGHDT and YYEEEE. The CDR3 is made up of 12 amino acids. Trimming shortened V by 0 bases and J by 3 bases, and 3 bases separated the two germline ends. The CDR3 DNA reads TGTGCCAGCAGCTTGGAAGAAGAGACCCAGTACTTC. Its translation is CASSLEEETQYF. Full variable domain (remainder filled in from reference TRBV5-6 and TRBJ2-5): DAGVTQSPTHLIKTRGQQVTLRCSPKSGHDTVSWYQQALGQGPQFIFQYYEEEERQRGNFPDRFSGHQFPNYSSELNVNALLLGDSALYLCASSLEEETQYFGPGTRLLVL.

The rearrangement uses TRBV4-3 and TRBJ2-3; D may be TRBD2 (6 bases). The CDR3 has 15 residues. In germline, CDR1 is LGHNA, CDR2 YSLEER. Trimming took off 0 bases at V and 3 bases at J, with 10 bases between the two ends. CDR3 DNA sequence: TGCGCCAGCAGCCAAGATCTAGCGTATACAGATACGCAGTATTTT. It specifies CASSQDLAYTDTQYF.

The chain uses TRBV20-1 and TRBJ2-3, with D uncertain. With 1 base removed from V and 6 bases from J, the gap between germline ends came to 2 bases. Germline-derived CDR1 and CDR2 are DFQATT and SNEGSKA (reference sequence). This CDR3 contains 10 residues. DNA of the CDR3: TGCAGTGCTAGAGTTGATACGCAGTATTTT. It translates to CSARVDTQYF.

This chain joins TRBV19 and TRBJ1-6; D is unresolved. Germline values: CDR1 LNHDA, CDR2 SQIVND (reference sequence). The CDR3 has 14 amino acids. V was cut by 5 bases and J by 6 bases, with 11 bases left in between. The DNA of the CDR3 is TGTGCCAGTAGTGTCTCGAGTTCTAATTCACCCCTCCACTTT. This codes for CASSVSSSNSPLHF.

The sample holds many counts of this clone. The V and J genes are TRBV6-1 and TRBJ2-7; TRBD1 aligns across 7 bases. This CDR3 contains 13 residues. V shed 8 bases, J shed 3 bases, and the junction held 7 bases outside the gene matches. The germline V gene encodes CDR1 MNHNS and CDR2 SASEGT. The CDR3 loop reads CASRQGTIYEQYF. The CDR3 DNA follows: TGTGCCAGCCGACAGGGTACTATCTACGAGCAGTACTTC.

Only a few counts were recorded for this clone. The chain combines TRBV2 with TRBJ2-2; 12 bases line up with TRBD2. CDR3 length: 16 residues. The germline CDR1 and CDR2 sequences are SNHLY and FYNNEI. Trimming took 6 bases from V and 0 from J; bases not matched to a gene: 2. As DNA, the CDR3 is TGTGCCAGCAGGACTAGCGGGGGACCGAACACCGGGGAGCTGTTTTTT. It translates to CASRTSGGPNTGELFF.

The chain carries TRBV7-2 and TRBJ2-7; 11 bases map to TRBD2. This CDR3 has 17 residues. V lost 5 bases to trimming and J lost 1 base; unmatched junction nucleotides: 10. CDR1 is SGHTA, CDR2 FQGNSA, per germline. For the CDR3, the DNA is TGTGCCAGCAGCCCTCCGGCGCTAGCGGGGGGATCCTACGAGCAGTACTTC. Protein sequence: CASSPPALAGGSYEQYF.

The V call is TRBV4-3, the J call TRBJ2-3; TRBD1 aligns across 8 bases. The CDR3 is 17 amino acids. CDR1 and CDR2 from the germline V gene are LGHNA and YSLEER. V shed 1 base and J 6 bases; nucleotides not matched to a gene: 12. The CDR3 loop reads CASSQVATGGFWDTQYF. The CDR3 region has the DNA TGCGCCAGCAGCCAAGTCGCCACAGGGGGGTTCTGGGATACGCAGTATTTT.

This clone has ten or more counts. This sequence joins TRBV5-1 and TRBJ1-1, with D unclear. The germline V gene encodes CDR1 SGHRS and CDR2 YFSETQ. V dropped 3 bases and J dropped 0 bases, with 15 bases sitting between them. CDR3 size: 16 residues. CDR3 amino acids: CASSWPGMGMNTEAFF. As DNA, the CDR3 is TGCGCCAGCAGCTGGCCGGGGATGGGAATGAACACTGAAGCTTTCTTT.

The rearrangement links TRBV4-3 to TRBJ2-3, with D tentatively TRBD2 (7 bases). Germline V gene sequence: CDR1 LGHNA, CDR2 YSLEER. The germline V and J ends were trimmed by 0 bases and 5 bases, with 24 bases remaining between them. This CDR3 spans 19 amino acids. The CDR3 coding sequence is TGCGCCAGCAGCCAAGATCTGGGGCGTGGGCGGGGGCTGGGAGATACGCAGTATTTT. Residues: CASSQDLGRGRGLGDTQYF.

The chain couples TRBV9 to TRBJ1-3; 7 bases map to TRBD1. Germline trimming cut 4 bases from V and 2 bases from J; bases unmatched to any gene: 9. The CDR3 has 16 residues. In germline, CDR1 is SGDLS, CDR2 YYNGEE. The CDR3 loop reads CASSQGRGRPGNTIYF. CDR3 nucleotide sequence: TGTGCCAGCAGCCAGGGGAGGGGGCGCCCTGGAAACACCATATATTTT.

This clone has just a few counts. J is TRBJ1-1 and V is TRBV6-5; D is unresolved. Germline-derived CDR1 and CDR2 are MNHEY and SVGAGI. The CDR3 has 11 amino acids. V lost 6 bases and J lost 10, with 12 bases in between. The CDR3 here is CASRGSRGAFF. The DNA for the CDR3 is TGTGCCAGCAGAGGGAGCCGCGGAGCTTTCTTT.

This sequence joins TRBV6-5 and TRBJ1-2; no reliable D call. V was shortened by 6 bases and J by 8 bases, with 16 bases between the two germline ends. There are 13 residues in the CDR3. Germline lookup yields CDR1 MNHEY and CDR2 SVGAGI. In nucleotides, the CDR3 is TGTGCCAGCAGCTGGACGCCGGAGCGGGGCTACACCTTC. This encodes CASSWTPERGYTF.

V and J are TRBV4-3 and TRBJ1-6, with 7 bases lining up with TRBD1. The junction had 6 bases not matched to a gene; V was cut back by 1 base and J by 9 bases. The germline V gene has CDR1 LGHNA and CDR2 YSLEER. The CDR3 runs 15 residues. CDR3 loop: CASSQAQGVLSPLHF. The CDR3 DNA is TGCGCCAGCAGCCAAGCGCAGGGGGTGCTTTCACCCCTCCACTTT.